The 31 T cell receptor beta chains below were found in one sample sequenced in a study of blood T cell repertoires in COVID-19. Measured with immunoSEQ multiplex PCR; TCRdb has only the in-frame clones, and not every one. The data contain fewer than 400,000 clones, more than 75% of them singletons. What was sequenced was PBMCs or T cells enriched from blood (not recorded which). These receptors originate from a woman in her forties or fifties who had recovered from COVID-19.

The sample holds a few counts of this clone. The rearrangement links TRBV6-5 to TRBJ1-1; 9 nucleotides agree with TRBD1. Looked up from germline, CDR1 is MNHEY and CDR2 is SVGAGI. The CDR3 consists of 13 residues. Losses at the gene ends were 5 bases for V and 6 bases for J; bases not matched to a gene: 4. CDR3 region: CASSRDRVAEAFF. CDR3 nucleotides: TGTGCCAGCAGTCGGGACAGGGTCGCTGAAGCTTTCTTT.

This clone was picked up one time. The chain is built from TRBV7-9 and TRBJ2-3; 7 bases line up with TRBD2. Germline CDR1 SEHNR, CDR2 FQNEAQ (reference sequence). V was pared by 5 bases and J by 0 bases, with 8 bases of the junction left unmatched. CDR3 size: 16 residues. The CDR3 region has the DNA TGTGCCAGCAGCATAGGACTAGGAGTAAGCACAGATACGCAGTATTTT. Protein product: CASSIGLGVSTDTQYF.

This sequence joins TRBV6-2 or TRBV6-3 and TRBJ1-2; possibly TRBD1 for D (6 bases). Trimming took off 4 bases at V and 8 bases at J, with 17 bases between the two ends. The CDR3 consists of 14 residues. From germline, CDR1 is MNHEY and CDR2 SVGEGT. The CDR3 DNA reads as TGTGCCAGCAGTTCGGGACACATACTAGTCGGCTACACCTTC. Translation: CASSSGHILVGYTF.

This clone was seen a single time. This rearrangement joins TRBV9 to TRBJ1-2; possibly TRBD1 for D (6 bases). The V gene's germline CDR1 is SGDLS and CDR2 YYNGEE. Trimming took 0 bases from V and 2 from J, leaving 11 bases between them. The CDR3 covers 15 residues. The chain's CDR3 is CASSVVDRQNYGYTF. CDR3 DNA: TGTGCCAGCAGCGTAGTGGACAGACAGAACTATGGCTACACCTTC.

This clone has more than one count but fewer than ten. The chain combines TRBV3-1 (or the pseudogene TRBV3-2) with TRBJ1-1; D is possibly TRBD1 (6 bases). The germline CDR1 and CDR2 sequences are LGHDT and YNNKEL (reference sequence). CDR3 length equals 12 residues. Trimming stripped 4 bases from V and 4 bases from J, with 7 bases between. The DNA of the CDR3 is TGTGCCAGCAGCCGGACAGCCACTGAAGCTTTCTTT. This sequence encodes CASSRTATEAFF.

The rearrangement uses TRBV19 and TRBJ1-5; the D gene is possibly TRBD1 (6 bases). Germline V gene lookup returns CDR1 LNHDA and CDR2 SQIVND (reference sequence). The CDR3 contains 14 residues. V was trimmed by 3 bases and J by 4 bases, leaving 10 bases between them. This CDR3 reads CASSMLDRNQPQHF. CDR3 coding DNA: TGTGCCAGTAGTATGTTGGACAGAAATCAGCCCCAGCATTTT.

The chain uses TRBV2 and TRBJ2-4; weak D call: TRBD1 (5 bases). This CDR3 comprises 16 residues. CDR1 and CDR2 from the germline V gene are SNHLY and FYNNEI. Trimming took off 1 base at V and 0 bases at J, with 10 bases between the two ends. CDR3 amino acids: CASSEVGVLAKNIQYF. The CDR3 nucleotides read TGTGCCAGCAGTGAAGTAGGGGTCCTAGCCAAAAACATTCAGTACTTC.

The chain is built from TRBV11-1 and TRBJ1-1; the D is unclear. CDR1 SGHAT and CDR2 FQDESV come from the germline V gene (reference sequence). Trimming took off 4 bases at V and 6 bases at J, with 18 bases between the two ends. This CDR3 is built from 15 residues. This CDR3 reads CASSWLASPRSEAFF. As DNA, the CDR3 is TGTGCCAGCAGCTGGTTAGCTTCCCCGCGCTCTGAAGCTTTCTTT.

Regarding this clone: This specimen includes other DNA sequences encoding the same CDR3. The gene calls are TRBV4-3 and TRBJ1-4; D unclear. Deletions cut 3 bases from V and 5 bases from J, with 16 bases between. In germline, CDR1 is LGHNA, CDR2 YSLEER. This CDR3 is 16 amino acids long. CDR3 in amino acids: CASSQDPGSTNEKLFF. The CDR3 DNA reads as TGCGCCAGCAGCCAGGACCCGGGGTCGACGAATGAAAAACTGTTTTTT.

The CDR3 DNA sequence: TGTGCCAGCAGCTTGGACCGGGAGCGTGGCTACACCTTC. Translating it yields CASSLDRERGYTF. The chain joins TRBV5-8 to TRBJ1-2; D gene uncertain. Germline-derived CDR1 and CDR2 are SGHTS and YDEGEE. V dropped 0 bases and J dropped 7 bases, with 10 bases sitting between them. This CDR3 is 13 amino acids long.

The chain recombines TRBV7-2 with TRBJ1-2, with unresolved D. Trimming pared 4 bases from V and 0 bases from J, leaving 12 bases between. Germline V gene sequence: CDR1 SGHTA, CDR2 FQGNSA. There are 15 residues in the CDR3. The CDR3 nucleotides are TGTGCCAGCAGCTGGAGAACGAGGTCTAACTATGGCTACACCTTC. Translation: CASSWRTRSNYGYTF.

The gene calls are TRBV27 and TRBJ2-6, with 8 bases identical to TRBD1. J lost 0 bases, V lost 7 bases, and 11 bases had no gene match. This CDR3 is built from 18 residues. The germline V gene has CDR1 MNHEY and CDR2 SMNVEV (reference sequence). The CDR3 nucleotides are TGTGCCAGCACCCTGACAGGGGCCCACCGCTCTGGGGCCAACGTCCTGACTTTC. This sequence encodes CASTLTGAHRSGANVLTF. Variable domain in full (rest from reference TRBV27 and TRBJ2-6): EAQVTQNPRYLITVTGKKLTVTCSQNMNHEYMSWYRQDPGLGLRQIYYSMNVEVTDKGDVPEGYKVSRKEKRNFPLILESPSPNQTSLYFCASTLTGAHRSGANVLTFGAGSRLTVL.

The rearrangement joins TRBV6-5 to TRBJ2-1; D perhaps matches TRBD2 (6 bases). This CDR3 is built from 14 residues. The germline V and J ends were trimmed by 2 bases and 9 bases, with 14 bases remaining between them. Germline V lookup: CDR1 MNHEY, CDR2 SVGAGI. The chain's CDR3 is CASSYDRTGGEQFF. For the CDR3, the DNA is TGTGCCAGCAGTTACGACCGCACCGGGGGTGAGCAGTTCTTC.

The DNA of the CDR3 is TGTGCCAGCAGCATGATACAGAGCAATCAGCCCCAGCATTTT. It is translated as CASSMIQSNQPQHF. The V and J genes are TRBV28 and TRBJ1-5; D not resolved. V shed 6 bases and J shed 1 base, with 10 bases lying between them. Germline V gene lookup returns CDR1 MDHEN and CDR2 SYDVKM. The CDR3 consists of 14 residues.

This rearrangement joins TRBV27 to TRBJ1-6; 8 bases line up with TRBD1. Germline V lookup: CDR1 MNHEY, CDR2 SMNVEV (reference sequence). This CDR3 spans 14 amino acids. V was pared by 6 bases and J by 7 bases, with 5 bases of the junction left unmatched. CDR3 in amino acids: CASRDRVGNSPLHF. CDR3 bases: TGTGCCAGCAGGGACAGGGTGGGAAATTCACCCCTCCACTTT.

This sequence joins TRBV7-2 and TRBJ2-2; 11 bases map to TRBD2. The V segment lost 5 bases and the J segment 3 bases; nucleotides outside the gene matches: 8. Germline CDR1 reads SGHTA; CDR2 reads FQGNSA. CDR3 length: 17 amino acids. The CDR3 region is CASSPPTSGEDTGELFF. The CDR3 DNA follows: TGTGCCAGCAGCCCCCCGACTAGCGGGGAAGACACCGGGGAGCTGTTTTTT.

The chain employs TRBV30 and TRBJ1-6; D may be TRBD1 (5 bases). CDR1 is GTSNPN and CDR2 is SVGIG in the germline V gene (reference sequence). Trimming removed 3 bases from V and 8 bases from J, with 8 bases in between. CDR3 length: 12 amino acids. Here the CDR3 reads CAWRGDYSPLHF. The CDR3 DNA is TGTGCCTGGAGAGGGGACTATTCACCCCTCCACTTT.

The chain has TRBV5-4 and TRBJ2-5; 8 bases map to TRBD1. The germline V gene encodes CDR1 SGHNT and CDR2 YYREEE (reference sequence). Trimming removed 5 bases from V and 7 bases from J; junction bases left unmatched: 16. The CDR3 sequence is 16 residues long. CDR3 in amino acids: CASRPGGEVYSGTQYF. CDR3 in DNA: TGTGCCAGCAGGCCAGGGGGCGAAGTTTATAGTGGGACCCAGTACTTC. The full variable domain, in which reference TRBV5-4 and TRBJ2-5 provide the parts outside the CDR3, is ETGVTQSPTHLIKTRGQQVTLRCSSQSGHNTVSWYQQALGQGPQFIFQYYREEENGRGNFPPRFSGLQFPNYSSELNVNALELDDSALYLCASRPGGEVYSGTQYFGPGTRLLVL.

This chain uses TRBV28 with TRBJ1-5, with unresolved D. Germline CDR1 is MDHEN and CDR2 is SYDVKM. V lost 10 bases, J lost 2 bases, and 15 bases lay in between. The CDR3 consists of 14 residues. The CDR3 protein is CATLFTRGNQPQHF. Written as DNA, the CDR3 is TGTGCCACCCTATTTACCCGGGGCAATCAGCCCCAGCATTTT.

The rearrangement links TRBV19 to TRBJ2-7, with D tentatively TRBD1 (6 bases). The CDR3 has 14 amino acids. CDR1 is LNHDA, CDR2 SQIVND, per germline (reference sequence). The germline V and J ends were trimmed by 5 bases and 1 base, with 12 bases remaining between them. CDR3 sequence reads: CASSERTVSYEQYF. For the CDR3, the DNA is TGTGCCAGTAGTGAACGGACAGTTTCCTACGAGCAGTACTTC.

This chain uses TRBV11-3 with TRBJ2-2, with 9 bases aligning to TRBD1. The germline V gene has CDR1 SGHNT and CDR2 YENEEA. The V segment lost 4 bases and the J segment 4 bases; nucleotides outside the gene matches: 19. This CDR3 comprises 20 residues. The CDR3 here is CASSSLPWDEQGAGTGELFF. DNA of the CDR3: TGTGCCAGCAGCTCCTTACCCTGGGATGAACAGGGGGCGGGCACCGGGGAGCTGTTTTTT.

The V call is TRBV5-1, the J call TRBJ2-3; 7 nucleotides match TRBD1. After removal of 0 bases from V and 2 bases from J, the junction contained 12 bases not matched to a gene. CDR3 size: 18 residues. CDR1 and CDR2 from the germline V gene are SGHRS and YFSETQ. The CDR3 is CASSLATIQGIFTDTQYF. As DNA, the CDR3 is TGCGCCAGCAGCTTGGCCACAATACAGGGGATTTTCACAGATACGCAGTATTTT.

The chain recombines TRBV10-3 with TRBJ2-1; 10 bases are shared with TRBD1. Germline V CDR1 and CDR2: ENHRY, SYGVKD. The CDR3 covers 14 residues. V dropped 5 bases and J dropped 7; count of bases not matched to a gene: 5. The CDR3 DNA reads TGTGCCATCAGTCCGGGACAGGGGATTAATGAGCAGTTCTTC. Protein sequence: CAISPGQGINEQFF.

This clone was found once. CDR3 nucleotides: TGCGCCAGCAGCTTGAATGAACTTAAGGGGTTCTCTGGAAACACCATATATTTT. Its translation is CASSLNELKGFSGNTIYF. This chain uses TRBV5-1 with TRBJ1-3; tentative D call: TRBD1 (5 bases). This CDR3 spans 18 amino acids. Germline CDR1 is SGHRS and CDR2 is YFSETQ. V lost 1 base, J lost 0 bases, and 17 bases lay in between.

The rearrangement joins TRBV6-2 or TRBV6-3 to TRBJ2-7, with 13 bases matching TRBD2. The CDR3 loop spans 17 amino acids. CDR1 MNHEY and CDR2 SVGEGT come from the germline V gene. V trimming: 6 bases; J trimming: 3 bases; junction bases outside the gene matches: 11. CDR3 in amino acids: CASSPPPGTSGDYEQYF. CDR3 DNA: TGTGCCAGCAGCCCTCCCCCCGGGACTAGCGGGGACTACGAGCAGTACTTC.

This chain joins TRBV4-1 and TRBJ2-1; TRBD2 matches at 10 bases. CDR1 MGHRA and CDR2 YSYEKL come from the germline V gene. The CDR3 runs to 16 residues. After removal of 3 bases from V and 7 bases from J, the junction contained 9 bases not matched to a gene. The CDR3 loop reads CASSHASGGAENEQFF. CDR3 in DNA: TGCGCCAGCAGCCATGCCAGCGGGGGGGCCGAAAATGAGCAGTTCTTC.

The V call is TRBV5-4, the J call TRBJ2-7; D not certain. This CDR3 is 13 amino acids long. Germline lookup yields CDR1 SGHNT and CDR2 YYREEE (reference sequence). V shed 0 bases and J shed 5 bases, with 9 bases lying between them. The DNA for the CDR3 is TGTGCCAGCAGCTTGGAGCCAATCCACGAGCAGTACTTC. Protein sequence: CASSLEPIHEQYF.

This clone came up once. The sample carries other DNA sequences with the same CDR3. The V and J genes are TRBV27 and TRBJ1-2; D is perhaps TRBD1 (5 bases). V lost 2 bases and J lost 6, with 10 bases in between. CDR3 length: 13 residues. Germline CDR1 reads MNHEY; CDR2 reads SMNVEV (reference sequence). CDR3 DNA sequence: TGTGCCAGCAGTTTAAGGGAAGGGGATGGCTACACCTTC. Amino acid sequence: CASSLREGDGYTF.

This chain uses TRBV6-7 with TRBJ2-3; 8 bases are shared with TRBD2. TRBV6-7 is an open reading frame whose function is uncertain. The ends lost 6 bases at V and 3 bases at J; junction bases unmatched: 5. The CDR3 has 14 amino acids. For the CDR3, the DNA is TGTGCCAGCAGGCTAGCGGGTCCAACAGATACGCAGTATTTT. It encodes CASRLAGPTDTQYF.

The rearrangement uses TRBV3-1 (or the pseudogene TRBV3-2) and TRBJ1-1, with D unclear. Trimming left V 5 bases short and J 7 bases short, with 14 bases between. The CDR3 extends over 13 amino acids. Germline V lookup: CDR1 LGHDT, CDR2 YNNKEL (reference sequence). The CDR3 reads CASSDSPAGEAFF. CDR3 nucleotides: TGTGCCAGCAGCGACTCACCAGCGGGTGAAGCTTTCTTT.

V usage is TRBV15 and J usage is TRBJ2-3; 8 nucleotides agree with TRBD2. CDR1 and CDR2 (germline): LNHNV, YYDKDF (reference sequence). This CDR3 has 17 residues. J lost 4 bases, V lost 3 bases, and 12 bases had no gene match. This CDR3 reads CATSSPGATSESDTQYF. The CDR3 DNA is TGTGCCACCAGCAGTCCCGGAGCGACTAGCGAGTCAGATACGCAGTATTTT.